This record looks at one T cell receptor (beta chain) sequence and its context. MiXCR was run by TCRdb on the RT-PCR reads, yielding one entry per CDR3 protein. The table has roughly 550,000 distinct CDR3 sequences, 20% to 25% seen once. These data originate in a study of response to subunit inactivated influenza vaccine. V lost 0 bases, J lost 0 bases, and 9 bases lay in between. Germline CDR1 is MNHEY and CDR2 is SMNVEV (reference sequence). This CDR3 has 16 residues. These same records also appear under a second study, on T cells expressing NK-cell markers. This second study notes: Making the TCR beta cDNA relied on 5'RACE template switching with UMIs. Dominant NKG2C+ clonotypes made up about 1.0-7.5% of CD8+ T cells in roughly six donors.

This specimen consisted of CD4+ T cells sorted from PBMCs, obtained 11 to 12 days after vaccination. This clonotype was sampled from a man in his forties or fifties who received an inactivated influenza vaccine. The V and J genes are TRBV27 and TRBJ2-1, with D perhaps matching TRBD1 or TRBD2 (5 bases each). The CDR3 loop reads CASSLSFGGSYNEQFF. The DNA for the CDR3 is TGTGCCAGCAGTTTATCCTTTGGGGGCTCCTACAATGAGCAGTTCTTC.